This T cell receptor (beta chain) was found in a study of T cells after yellow fever vaccination (dated by TCRdb to the late 2010s). Background on the whole study: The SMART-Seq v4 Ultra Low Input RNA kit was used to prepare libraries from fractions with low cell numbers. Two healthy male donors, one aged 18 to 30 and one aged 30 to 40 years, made up the cohort. Blood was collected at multiple timepoints before and after primary and secondary immunization, and bulk PBMC replicates and cell subsets were isolated. To follow T-cell clones before and after primary and booster YFV17D yellow fever vaccination, bulk TCR alpha and beta repertoires were sequenced over time. The investigation overall reported the following: A small fraction of clonotypes showed up in both the CD4 and CD8 compartments, probably as a result of convergent recombination. The secondary T-cell response was found to be weaker but faster than the primary response, with a peak reached on day 5 rather than on day 15. Because the study included only two donors, the extent to which the findings can be generalized is limited. After the booster, most of the clones that had expanded following primary vaccination were detected again (around 97% of CD4 and more than 85% of CD8), which suggests that memory was broadly maintained. FACS-sorted repertoires could contain abundant contaminating clonotypes from the bulk population, so computational filtering was required.

As for this clonotype: Its antigen remains unidentified. No much larger clone is present one base from it, and per-base qualities are unavailable.

The intended sense of this specimen's treatment or condition label: live attenuated yellow fever vaccine strain. PBMCs were isolated from peripheral blood using a standard Ficoll-Paque protocol. Dynabeads CD4 and CD8 positive selection kits were used to isolate CD4 and CD8 T-cell fractions. TriZol was used to extract RNA from bulk PBMCs, from CD4 and CD8 fractions, and from dextramer-positive and dextramer-negative fractions. Spanning cysteine to phenylalanine, the CDR3 consists of 14 amino acids. Here the CDR3 DNA is all that survives: 42 bases in frame from base 1. V lost 3 bases and J lost 10 bases; the stretch between them is 16 bases long. From a lookup of the germline V gene, CDR1 and CDR2 are SGHTA and FQGTGA. TCR cDNA was synthesized by 5'RACE template switching, which introduced a universal primer site and unique molecular identifiers. cDNA synthesis was primed from both the TCR alpha and TCR beta constant segments. Library amplification involved two PCR steps, and the second step added sample barcodes and sequencing adapters. Libraries were sequenced on Illumina HiSeq 2500 (2x100 bp) or NovaSeq (2x150 bp). The published analysis was carried out like this. Demultiplexing of reads and collapsing into UMI consensus sequences were performed with MIGEC, and V(D)J alignment was carried out with MiXCR. Vaccine-responding clonotypes were identified with edgeR using replicate PBMC samples, with FDR below 0.01 and a log2 fold change above 5 up to day 15 being required. Each bulk clonotype was labeled CD4 or CD8 based on which sequenced repertoire, CD4 or CD8, contained the clonotype at higher abundance. TCRdb reworked the public reads: Q25 trimming with fastp, MiXCR clone assembly, productive beta chains retained. Each CDR3 protein appears once, grouped with its most common genes and DNA. The V and J calls come from TCRdb's annotation, not from the publication. The sample table lists over 100,000 distinct CDR3 sequences, 7% to 8.5% of them with a count of one. Less than 30% of the sample belongs to the ten largest clones.

The material was CD8+ T cells sorted from PBMCs, obtained 45 days after the yellow fever booster vaccination. The clonotype comes from a man between 25 and 39 years old who received the YFV17D yellow fever vaccine. The sequence is built from TRBV7-3 and TRBJ2-1; no D segment can be confidently identified. Here is the DNA: TGTGCCAGCAGCTTTCTGGAAACTACAACGGAGCAGTTCTTC. Translation gives CASSFLETTTEQFF.